One and the same sample provided the 27 T cell receptor beta chains below, sequenced in a study of T cells in Graves' hyperthyroidism and ophthalmopathy. Authors of the study amplified TCR beta CDR3 regions from RNA transcripts. When the TCR CDR3 underwent first-round RT-PCR, the HTBI primer set was used. TCRdb used MiXCR to reprocess the multiplex PCR reads, holding one entry per CDR3 protein. The profile shows hundreds of thousands of distinct CDR3 sequences, approximately 15% of them singletons. Sample: blood. These receptors originate from a woman in her forties or fifties with Graves' ophthalmopathy.

This clonotype was recorded a few times. The gene calls are TRBV20-1 and TRBJ2-7; D ambiguous. Germline CDR1 and CDR2: DFQATT and SNEGSKA (reference sequence). The V end lost 0 bases, the J end lost 1 base, and 10 bases lay between the germline ends. The CDR3 consists of 14 residues. The CDR3 DNA reads TGCAGTGCTAGAGATAAAGACGAATCCTACGAGCAGTACTTC. Protein product: CSARDKDESYEQYF.

This clonotype was recorded a few times. The chain uses TRBV9 and TRBJ2-5; D perhaps matches TRBD2 (6 bases). Germline CDR1 SGDLS, CDR2 YYNGEE. V was clipped by 7 bases and J by 0 bases, with 10 bases between them. The length of the CDR3 is 13 residues. The chain's CDR3 is CASGGLDQETQYF. The CDR3 coding sequence is TGTGCCAGCGGGGGGTTGGACCAAGAGACCCAGTACTTC.

The chain employs TRBV15 and TRBJ1-5, with 8 bases fitting TRBD1. This CDR3 spans 17 amino acids. Looked up from germline, CDR1 is LNHNV and CDR2 is YYDKDF (reference sequence). V trimming: 2 bases; J trimming: 4 bases; junction bases outside the gene matches: 10. The CDR3 region has the DNA TGTGCCACCAGCAGAAGGACAGGGATGGGAAGTAATCAGCCCCAGCATTTT. It specifies CATSRRTGMGSNQPQHF.

This clonotype was observed a handful of times. The V gene is TRBV6-1, the J gene TRBJ1-4; D not certain. The CDR3 runs to 14 residues. Trimming took 5 bases from V and 4 from J, leaving 11 bases between them. In germline, CDR1 is MNHNS, CDR2 SASEGT. In nucleotides, the CDR3 is TGTGCCAGCAGTCGCGAAGGCAGTAATGAAAAACTGTTTTTT. It is translated as CASSREGSNEKLFF.

The chain has TRBV29-1 and TRBJ2-3, with D possibly being TRBD2 (6 bases). Trimming shortened V by 4 bases and J by 1 base, and 18 bases separated the two germline ends. Per the germline V gene, CDR1 is SQVTM and CDR2 is ANQGSEA. CDR3 size: 16 residues. The CDR3 sequence: CSVGLYGSFGTDTQYF. The CDR3 nucleotides read TGCAGCGTTGGTCTCTACGGGAGTTTTGGCACAGATACGCAGTATTTT.

Ten or more counts support this clonotype. The V and J genes are TRBV4-3 and TRBJ2-2, with a possible D match to TRBD1 (5 bases). The CDR3 is 14 residues long. CDR1 LGHNA and CDR2 YSLEER come from the germline V gene. Trimming took off 7 bases at V and 7 bases at J, with 16 bases between the two ends. The chain's CDR3 is CASKKTVYNGELFF. CDR3 DNA sequence: TGCGCCAGCAAGAAGACAGTTTATAACGGGGAGCTGTTTTTT.

The CDR3 reads CASSHRDGGYEQYF. In DNA form, the CDR3 reads TGTGCCAGCAGTCACCGGGACGGAGGCTACGAGCAGTACTTC. The chain recombines TRBV7-2 with TRBJ2-7; D could derive from TRBD1 or TRBD2 (5 bases each). In germline, CDR1 is SGHTA, CDR2 FQGNSA. Trimming cost V 6 bases and J 3 bases, with 15 bases left between them. This CDR3 has 14 amino acids.

This sequence joins TRBV3-1 and TRBJ2-2, with 9 bases fitting TRBD1. V dropped 5 bases and J dropped 6; count of bases not matched to a gene: 10. Per the germline V gene, CDR1 is LGHDT and CDR2 is YNNKEL (reference sequence). CDR3 length equals 16 residues. The CDR3 region has the DNA TGTGCCAGCAGCAAGACAGGGGGGACGAGCGCCGGGGAGCTGTTTTTT. As protein: CASSKTGGTSAGELFF.

This clonotype has at least ten counts. V is TRBV5-1 and J is TRBJ2-3, with 8 bases matching TRBD2. V gave up 4 bases and J gave up 6 bases; unmatched junction bases: 7. The CDR3 runs 14 residues. Per the germline V gene, CDR1 is SGHRS and CDR2 is YFSETQ. DNA of the CDR3: TGCGCCAGCAGCCAGGGACTAGGAATCGATACGCAGTATTTT. This codes for CASSQGLGIDTQYF. Full variable domain (remainder filled in from reference TRBV5-1 and TRBJ2-3): KAGVTQTPRYLIKTRGQQVTLSCSPISGHRSVSWYQQTPGQGLQFLFEYFSETQRNKGNFPGRFSGRQFSNSRSEMNVSTLELGDSALYLCASSQGLGIDTQYFGPGTRLTVL.

The chain recombines TRBV28 with TRBJ1-2; D not resolved. Germline V gives CDR1 MDHEN, CDR2 SYDVKM. This CDR3 spans 15 amino acids. V was pared by 3 bases and J by 2 bases, with 13 bases between. CDR3 coding DNA: TGTGCCAGCAGTTTCCCCCGGGAGGAAAACTATGGCTACACCTTC. Residues: CASSFPREENYGYTF.

The genes are TRBV6-6 and TRBJ1-2, with D perhaps TRBD1 (5 bases). V gave up 2 bases and J gave up 3 bases, with 10 bases separating them. The length of the CDR3 is 14 residues. CDR1 is MNHNY and CDR2 is SVGAGI in the germline V gene (reference sequence). The CDR3 coding sequence is TGTGCCAGCAGTTACGGGGGTGGCGACTATGGCTACACCTTC. This codes for CASSYGGGDYGYTF.

The sample holds many counts of this clonotype. This sequence joins TRBV20-1 and TRBJ2-1; maybe TRBD2 (6 bases). CDR1 DFQATT and CDR2 SNEGSKA come from the germline V gene (reference sequence). With 5 bases removed from V and 9 bases from J, the gap between germline ends came to 17 bases. The CDR3 sequence is 13 residues long. In DNA form, the CDR3 reads TGCAGTGCTCTCGAGATATTGGGGGGTGAGCAGTTCTTC. It translates to CSALEILGGEQFF.

The sample holds many counts of this clonotype. The chain links TRBV10-3 to TRBJ1-4; perhaps TRBD1 as D (6 bases). This CDR3 region has 15 residues. V lost 6 bases and J lost 0, with 11 bases in between. Germline V gene data show CDR1 as ENHRY and CDR2 as SYGVKD. Here the CDR3 reads CAISRTDATNEKLFF. CDR3 sequence (DNA): TGTGCCATCAGCAGGACAGATGCAACTAATGAAAAACTGTTTTTT.

This clonotype occurred many times. This chain connects TRBV28 to TRBJ2-7; D gene unclear. The CDR3 spans 13 residues. Germline loops: CDR1 MDHEN, CDR2 SYDVKM. Trimming pared 4 bases from V and 5 bases from J, leaving 12 bases between. The CDR3: CASSSPRPHEQYF. The CDR3 DNA reads TGTGCCAGCAGTTCCCCCCGCCCCCACGAGCAGTACTTC.

This rearrangement joins TRBV24-1 to TRBJ2-1; 7 bases agree with TRBD1. The V gene end was trimmed by 7 bases and the J gene end by 7 bases; junction bases not matched to a gene: 6. This CDR3 is built from 13 residues. Germline values: CDR1 KGHDR, CDR2 SFDVKD. CDR3 coding DNA: TGTGCCACCAGAACACTGACAGGGAATGAGCAGTTCTTC. Translation: CATRTLTGNEQFF.

This clonotype was seen ten or more times. The gene calls are TRBV28 and TRBJ1-6; TRBD1 aligns across 8 bases. J lost 10 bases, V lost 5 bases, and 10 bases had no gene match. CDR1 and CDR2 from the germline V gene are MDHEN and SYDVKM. This CDR3 contains 15 residues. The CDR3 bases are TGTGCCAGCAGTCTACGACAGGGGAGGGCCTCACCCCTCCACTTT. Amino acid sequence: CASSLRQGRASPLHF.

The CDR3 loop is CASSQGLAERWADTQYF. The CDR3 DNA sequence: TGCGCCAGCAGCCAAGGACTAGCGGAAAGGTGGGCAGATACGCAGTATTTT. The rearrangement joins TRBV4-1 to TRBJ2-3, with TRBD2 matching over 9 bases. Germline V gene sequence: CDR1 MGHRA, CDR2 YSYEKL. The CDR3 has 17 residues. The V gene end was trimmed by 1 base and the J gene end by 4 bases; junction bases not matched to a gene: 9.

This clonotype showed up many times. The V gene is TRBV3-1, the J gene TRBJ1-1; D is possibly TRBD1 (6 bases). Trimming removed 4 bases at V and 0 bases at J, with 12 bases between. Per germline, CDR1 LGHDT and CDR2 YNNKEL (reference sequence). The CDR3 has 15 residues. The CDR3 loop is CASSRGTSMNTEAFF. The CDR3 DNA reads TGTGCCAGCAGCCGAGGGACATCTATGAACACTGAAGCTTTCTTT.

The gene calls are TRBV4-1 and TRBJ2-2, with D perhaps assigned TRBD1 or TRBD2 (5 bases each). The ends were cut back, 7 bases at V and 4 bases at J, with 16 bases in the middle. The CDR3 spans 15 residues. CDR1 and CDR2 (germline): MGHRA, YSYEKL. This chain's CDR3 is CASTFRGETTGELFF. CDR3 nucleotides: TGCGCCAGCACCTTCCGAGGGGAGACCACCGGGGAGCTGTTTTTT.

This clonotype was recorded a few times. V and J are TRBV10-3 and TRBJ2-4; D is perhaps TRBD2 (5 bases). The CDR3 has 17 amino acids. Trimming cost V 3 bases and J 3 bases, with 18 bases left between them. Germline CDR1 and CDR2: ENHRY and SYGVKD. The CDR3 region has the DNA TGTGCCATCAGTGACCGGGGAGAGGGTAAAGGCAAAAACATTCAGTACTTC. Protein: CAISDRGEGKGKNIQYF.

As to this clonotype: One end of the junction does not line up with germline, which may come from a read error. The chain carries TRBV3-1 and TRBJ2-7; the D is unclear. Germline assignment: CDR1 LGHDT and CDR2 YNNKEL (reference sequence). This CDR3 has 14 amino acids. The DNA of the CDR3 is TGTGCCAGCAGCCAAGGAAACTACCCCTACGGGCAGTACTTC. Amino acid sequence: CASSQGNYPYGQYF.

This clonotype has just a few counts. A junction end diverges from the germline sequence, so it may reflect a read error. V gene TRBV7-6 combines with J gene TRBJ2-1, with no clear D. CDR1 and CDR2 (germline): SGHVS, FNYEAQ. The CDR3 contains 16 residues. The CDR3 nucleotides read TGTGCCAGCAGCCCCCATCCAGCTAGTTCCTACGATGAGCAGTTCTTC. It translates to CASSPHPASSYDEQFF.

The rearrangement uses TRBV6-5 and TRBJ2-1; D remains unclear. The CDR3 is made up of 14 amino acids. Germline values: CDR1 MNHEY, CDR2 SVGAGI. The V end was cut by 0 bases, the J end by 9 bases, with 12 bases between. The CDR3 sequence: CASSYSPRSVEQFF. In nucleotides, the CDR3 is TGTGCCAGCAGTTACTCGCCGCGGTCTGTTGAGCAGTTCTTC.

This clonotype was seen only a few times. V and J are TRBV30 and TRBJ1-3, with no clear D. Per germline, CDR1 GTSNPN and CDR2 SVGIG (reference sequence). Trimming removed 5 bases at V and 3 bases at J, with 11 bases between. The CDR3 has 13 residues. CDR3 in amino acids: CAWGFPVGNTIYF. The CDR3 nucleotides read TGTGCCTGGGGGTTCCCCGTTGGAAACACCATATATTTT.

This clonotype came up many times. The chain joins TRBV27 to TRBJ1-2, with D possibly being TRBD1 (5 bases). CDR1 is MNHEY, CDR2 SMNVEV, per germline (reference sequence). Trimming cost V 8 bases and J 7 bases, with 17 bases left between them. This CDR3 comprises 13 residues. CDR3 amino acids: CASSVGIGGGYTF. CDR3 sequence (DNA): TGTGCCAGCTCTGTAGGGATCGGGGGTGGCTACACCTTC.

This chain connects TRBV27 to TRBJ1-6, with 9 bases identical to TRBD1. This CDR3 is 16 amino acids long. Germline V gene sequence: CDR1 MNHEY, CDR2 SMNVEV (reference sequence). Losses at the gene ends were 5 bases for V and 9 bases for J; bases not matched to a gene: 11. The CDR3 protein is CASSLEAGTGISPLHF. DNA for the CDR3: TGTGCCAGCAGTCTAGAAGCCGGGACAGGGATTTCACCCCTCCACTTT.

This clonotype showed up many times. The rearrangement uses TRBV16 and TRBJ1-1, with D uncertain. The CDR3 consists of 13 residues. V lost 4 bases to trimming and J lost 1 base, with 7 bases between them. Germline V gene data show CDR1 as KGHSY and CDR2 as FQNENV. This CDR3 is CASSLHTNTEAFF. In DNA, the CDR3 is TGTGCCAGCAGCCTCCATACGAACACTGAAGCTTTCTTT.